Sequencing of this TCR beta chain was carried out in a study of T cells in localized non-small cell lung cancer. Study observations and caveats: Of the top 100 tumor clones, median roughly 60 were in adjacent lung, approximately 29 among its top 100. Uninvolved adjacent lung had the highest recorded T cell clonality, with tumor below it.

TCRdb keeps only in-frame clones here, not all; method: immunoSEQ multiplex PCR. The sample has around 41,000 clones, 85% to 90% seen once. This clone showed up just a few times. Its target is unknown. The CDR3 length is 11 residues. The V gene's germline CDR1 is DFQATT and CDR2 SNEGSKA (reference sequence). The sample consisted of peripheral blood, taken before any cancer treatment. The chain joins TRBV20-1 to TRBJ2-5; the D is unclear. The TCR sequence derives from an older female donor with stage I squamous cell lung carcinoma. In DNA, the CDR3 is TGCAGCCGCCACTGGGAAGAGACCCAGTACTTC. Translation gives CSRHWEETQYF.